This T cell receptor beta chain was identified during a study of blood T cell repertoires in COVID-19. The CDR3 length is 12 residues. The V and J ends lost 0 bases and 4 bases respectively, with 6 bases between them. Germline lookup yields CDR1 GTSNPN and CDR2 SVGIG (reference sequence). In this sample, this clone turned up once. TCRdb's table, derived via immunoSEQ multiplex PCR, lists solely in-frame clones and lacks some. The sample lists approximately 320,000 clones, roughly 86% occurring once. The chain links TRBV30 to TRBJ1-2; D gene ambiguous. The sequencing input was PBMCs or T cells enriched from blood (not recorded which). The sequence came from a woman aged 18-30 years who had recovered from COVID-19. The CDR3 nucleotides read TGTGCCTGGAGTGTGGCAGGCTATGGCTACACCTTC. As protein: CAWSVAGYGYTF.